The rows below give T cell receptor beta chains drawn from one sample of a study of cytomegalovirus exposure and HLA in healthy donors. Using immunoSEQ multiplex PCR, the repertoire was profiled, and TCRdb retains in-frame clones only, with some absent. The table has around 160,000 clones, around 79% seen once. The specimen was PBMCs. The receptors were sampled from a man aged 35 to 55 in good health and CMV-seropositive. The CDR3 runs from the conserved cysteine through the conserved F or W. The D gene is left open where the match is weak. The size entry is marked missing in some rows and otherwise reads once, few, many or a size class.

TRBJ1-2 | TRBV6-1 | NA | NA | CASINGGGAYGYTF | TGTGCCAGCATAAACGGGGGGGGAGCCTATGGCTACACCTTC
TRBJ2-7 | TRBV11-1 | NA | NA | CASSLARSTYSSYEQYF | TGTGCCAGCAGCTTAGCCCGATCAACCTACAGCTCCTACGAGCAGTACTTC
TRBJ2-7 | TRBV4-3 | NA | NA | CASSQDSSLSYEQYF | TGCGCCAGCAGCCAAGACAGTTCCCTCTCCTACGAGCAGTACTTC
TRBJ2-7 | TRBV5-1 | TRBD2 | NA | CASSLGTSGRTYYEQYF | TGCGCCAGCAGCCTGGGGACTAGCGGGAGGACCTACTACGAGCAGTACTTC
TRBJ1-5 | TRBV6-5 | NA | NA | CASSEGFENQPQHF | TGTGCCAGCAGCGAGGGTTTTGAGAATCAGCCCCAGCATTTT
TRBJ2-1 | TRBV4-1 | TRBD1 | NA | CASSQDSRTGRSDNEQFF | TGCGCCAGCAGCCAAGATTCCCGGACAGGGCGTTCGGACAATGAGCAGTTCTTC
TRBJ2-3 | TRBV4-3 | TRBD2 | NA | CASSPGTSGSSLSDTQYF | TGCGCCAGCAGCCCAGGGACTAGCGGGAGTAGTTTATCAGATACGCAGTATTTT
TRBJ1-2 | TRBV6-1 | NA | NA | CASSEDGDSNYGYTF | TGTGCCAGCAGTGAAGATGGAGACTCTAACTATGGCTACACCTTC
TRBJ1-2 | TRBV27 | NA | NA | CASSLSGTLNGYTF | TGTGCCAGCAGTTTATCTGGGACACTTAATGGCTACACCTTC
TRBJ2-7 | TRBV15 | NA | NA | CATSRGAGTYEQYF | TGTGCCACCAGCAGAGGGGCAGGGACCTACGAGCAGTACTTC
TRBJ2-7 | TRBV5-1 | TRBD1 | few | CASSSVRPGTGVWEQYF | TGCGCCAGCAGCTCCGTGAGGCCCGGGACAGGGGTATGGGAGCAGTACTTC
TRBJ2-3 | TRBV2 | TRBD2 | NA | CASSERGGRYDTQYF | TGTGCCAGCAGTGAACGGGGCGGGAGATATGATACGCAGTATTTT
TRBJ2-3 | TRBV19 | NA | NA | CASSTGPRGTDTQYF | TGTGCCAGTAGTACAGGGCCAAGGGGCACAGATACGCAGTATTTT
TRBJ2-7 | TRBV30 | TRBD1 | NA | CACRSRDRGYEQYF | TGTGCCTGCCGGAGCCGGGACAGGGGTTACGAGCAGTACTTC
TRBJ2-7 | TRBV9 | NA | NA | CASSVEAGYEQYF | TGTGCCAGCAGCGTAGAGGCGGGTTACGAGCAGTACTTC
TRBJ1-3 | TRBV19 | TRBD1 | NA | CASSKGQGSFGQSGNTIYF | TGTGCCAGTAGTAAAGGACAGGGGAGCTTCGGTCAATCTGGAAACACCATATATTTT
TRBJ1-1 | TRBV5-5 | TRBD1 | NA | CASNAFQGGMNTEAFF | TGTGCCAGCAACGCATTTCAAGGGGGCATGAACACTGAAGCTTTCTTT
TRBJ1-5 | TRBV4-1 | NA | NA | CASSQVLGVTDQPQHF | TGCGCCAGCAGCCAAGTCCTTGGTGTCACGGATCAGCCCCAGCATTTT
TRBJ2-7 | TRBV27 | TRBD1 | NA | CASSDRGGRSYEQYF | TGTGCCAGCAGCGACAGGGGGGGAAGAAGCTACGAGCAGTACTTC
TRBJ1-2 | TRBV29-1 | NA | NA | CSAASDFSYGYTF | TGCAGCGCTGCGAGCGACTTCAGTTATGGCTACACCTTC
TRBJ1-1 | TRBV28 | NA | NA | CASTLTVGDIGTEAFF | TGTGCCAGCACCCTTACGGTCGGGGATATAGGTACTGAAGCTTTCTTT
TRBJ2-7 | TRBV2 | TRBD2 | once | CASSDLSSGRIGRHEQYF | TGTGCCAGCAGTGACCTCTCTAGCGGGAGAATTGGGCGCCACGAGCAGTACTTC
TRBJ1-5 | TRBV4-1 | NA | NA | CASSQDFGGISNQPQHF | TGCGCCAGCAGCCAAGATTTCGGGGGAATAAGCAATCAGCCCCAGCATTTT
TRBJ2-3 | TRBV5-1 | NA | many | CASRLQGGTDTQYF | TGCGCCAGCAGACTACAGGGAGGCACAGATACGCAGTATTTT